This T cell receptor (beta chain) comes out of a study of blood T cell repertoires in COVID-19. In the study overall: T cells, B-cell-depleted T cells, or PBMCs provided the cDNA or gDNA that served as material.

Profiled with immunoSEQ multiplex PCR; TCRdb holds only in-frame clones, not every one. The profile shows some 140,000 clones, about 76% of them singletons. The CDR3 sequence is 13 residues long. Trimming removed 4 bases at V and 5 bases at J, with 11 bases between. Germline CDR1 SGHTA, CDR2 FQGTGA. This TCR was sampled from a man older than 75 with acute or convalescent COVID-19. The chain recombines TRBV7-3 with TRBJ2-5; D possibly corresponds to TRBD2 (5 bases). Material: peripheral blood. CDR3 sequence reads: CASSSEGEETQYF. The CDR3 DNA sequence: TGTGCCAGCAGCTCAGAGGGTGAGGAGACCCAGTACTTC.